This T cell receptor beta chain originates from a study of PD-L1 blockade in urothelial cancer. About the study: Anywhere from 0 to 3 prior chemotherapy regimens had been received by patients. Per blood sample, T cells had a median of about 130,000. Blood was tested 3 weeks (second dose) and 6 weeks into treatment.

Time point here: pretreatment peripheral blood. Each PCR reaction had synthetic TCR analog templates spiked into it. Only in-frame clones appear in the TCRdb table, and some are missing; sequencing was by immunoSEQ multiplex PCR. The data show tens of thousands of clones, approximately 91% seen once. This CDR3 region has 14 residues. Deletions cut 6 bases from V and 1 base from J, with 11 bases between. Germline V gene lookup returns CDR1 SGHTA and CDR2 FQGTGA. This sample comprised PBMCs, obtained around atezolizumab (anti-PD-L1) treatment. V is TRBV7-3 and J is TRBJ2-3; perhaps TRBD1 as D (6 bases). The TCR comes from a donor at least 40 years old with urothelial cancer. CDR3 amino acids: CASRRGSGTDTQYF. DNA for the CDR3: TGTGCCAGCAGGAGGGGGAGCGGCACAGATACGCAGTATTTT. Supplemented by reference TRBV7-3 and TRBJ2-3, the full variable domain reads GAGVSQTPSNKVTEKGKYVELRCDPISGHTALYWYRQSLGQGPEFLIYFQGTGAADDSGLPNDRFFAVRPEGSVSTLKIQRTERGDSAVYLCASRRGSGTDTQYFGPGTRLTVL.